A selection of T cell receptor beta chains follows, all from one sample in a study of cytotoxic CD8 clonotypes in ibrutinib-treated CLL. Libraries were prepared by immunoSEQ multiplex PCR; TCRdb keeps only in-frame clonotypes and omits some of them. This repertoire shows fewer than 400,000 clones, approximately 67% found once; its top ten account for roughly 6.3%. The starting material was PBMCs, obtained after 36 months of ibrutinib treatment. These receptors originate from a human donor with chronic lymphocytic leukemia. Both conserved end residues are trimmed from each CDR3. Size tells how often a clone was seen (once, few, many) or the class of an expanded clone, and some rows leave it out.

CDR3: ASSPGLAYEQY
V: TRBV18
size: few

CDR3: ASSLLTSTYNEQF
V: TRBV7-6
size: .

CDR3: ASSYSRGLEQY
V: TRBV6-5
size: .

CDR3: SPRDRASAF
V: TRBV20-1
size: few

CDR3: ASKIGGPSTDTQY
V: TRBV28
size: .

CDR3: ASSESRGLVLTDTQY
V: TRBV10-2
size: .

CDR3: ASSLALAGDSGSYEQY
V: TRBV7-9
size: .

CDR3: ATQPGQGFIGYT
V: TRBV15
size: few

CDR3: ASSQGPSGGAVEQY
V: TRBV4-1
size: .

CDR3: ATTQGLRDEQY
V: TRBV2
size: .